This T cell receptor beta chain appears in the sequencing data of a study of OX40 agonist ivuxolimab in advanced cancers. Across the whole study: Each patient was given ivuxolimab into a vein every 2 weeks, at 0.01 to 10 mg/kg. Age averaged about 66 years (range roughly 20 to 90), and 70% to 85% were male.

Libraries were prepared by immunoSEQ multiplex PCR; TCRdb keeps only in-frame clonotypes and omits some of them. The data show 130,000 or so clones, with less than 95% seen just once and 0.9% to 1.2% held by the top ten. CDR1 SNHLY and CDR2 FYNNEI come from the germline V gene. This CDR3 comprises 15 residues. V lost 1 base to trimming and J lost 5 bases, with 13 bases between them. Study conclusions and caveats: Patients who responded partially at 0.1-3.0 mg/kg showed clonal expansion ranking among the lowest. Among T cells, CD8+ cells averaged more expanded clones than CD4+ cells.

Regarding this clone: The target antigen is unknown.

V is TRBV2 and J is TRBJ2-3; D uncertain. This clonotype was obtained from an adult with an advanced solid tumor such as melanoma, head and neck, liver or kidney cancer. Sequenced material: CD4+ or CD8+ T cells sorted from blood, taken in a trial of the OX40 agonist ivuxolimab. The CDR3 region has the DNA TGTGCCAGCAGTGAAGGGGCAGGCCGTGTAGATACGCAGTATTTT. Residues: CASSEGAGRVDTQYF.